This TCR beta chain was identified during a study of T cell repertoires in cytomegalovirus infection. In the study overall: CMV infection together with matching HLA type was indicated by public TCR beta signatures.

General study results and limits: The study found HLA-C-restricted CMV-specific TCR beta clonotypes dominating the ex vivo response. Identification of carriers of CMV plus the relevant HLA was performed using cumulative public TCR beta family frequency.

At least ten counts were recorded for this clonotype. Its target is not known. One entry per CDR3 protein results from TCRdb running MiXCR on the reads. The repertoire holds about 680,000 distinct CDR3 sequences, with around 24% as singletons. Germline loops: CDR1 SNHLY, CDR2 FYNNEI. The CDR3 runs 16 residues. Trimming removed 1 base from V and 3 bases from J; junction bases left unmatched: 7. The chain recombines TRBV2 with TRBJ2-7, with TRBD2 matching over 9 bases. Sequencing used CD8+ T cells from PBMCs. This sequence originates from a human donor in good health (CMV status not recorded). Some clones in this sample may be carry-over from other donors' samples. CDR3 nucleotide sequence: TGTGCCAGCAGTGAAGGGGATAGCGGGGGAGGCTACGAGCAGTACTTC. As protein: CASSEGDSGGGYEQYF.